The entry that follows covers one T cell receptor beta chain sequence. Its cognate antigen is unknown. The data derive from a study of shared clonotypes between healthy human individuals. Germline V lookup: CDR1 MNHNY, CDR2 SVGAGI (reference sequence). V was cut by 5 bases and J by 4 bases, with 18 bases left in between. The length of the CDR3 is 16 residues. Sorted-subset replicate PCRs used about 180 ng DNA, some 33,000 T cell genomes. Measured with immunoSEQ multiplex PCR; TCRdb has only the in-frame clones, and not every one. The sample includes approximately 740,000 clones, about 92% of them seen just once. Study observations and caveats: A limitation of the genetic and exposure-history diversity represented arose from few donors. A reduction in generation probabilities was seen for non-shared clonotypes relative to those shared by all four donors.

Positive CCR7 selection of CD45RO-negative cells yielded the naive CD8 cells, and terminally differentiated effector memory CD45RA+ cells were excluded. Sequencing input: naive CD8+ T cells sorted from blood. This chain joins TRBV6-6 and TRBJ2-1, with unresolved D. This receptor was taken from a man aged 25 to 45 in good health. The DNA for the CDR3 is TGTGCCAGCAGTCCCGTGTCGGGTAATATATACAATGAGCAGTTCTTC. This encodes CASSPVSGNIYNEQFF.